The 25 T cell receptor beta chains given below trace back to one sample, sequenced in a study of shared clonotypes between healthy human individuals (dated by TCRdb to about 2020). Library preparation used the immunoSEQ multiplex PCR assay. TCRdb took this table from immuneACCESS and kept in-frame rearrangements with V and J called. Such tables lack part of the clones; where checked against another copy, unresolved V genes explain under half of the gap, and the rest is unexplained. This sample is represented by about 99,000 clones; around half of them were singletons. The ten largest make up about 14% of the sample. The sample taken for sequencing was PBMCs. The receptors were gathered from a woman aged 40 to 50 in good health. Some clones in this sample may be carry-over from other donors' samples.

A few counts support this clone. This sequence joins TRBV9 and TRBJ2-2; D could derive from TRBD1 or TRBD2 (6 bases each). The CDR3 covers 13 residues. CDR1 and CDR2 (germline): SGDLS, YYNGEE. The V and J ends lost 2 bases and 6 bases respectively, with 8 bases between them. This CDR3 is CASSVGGSGELFF. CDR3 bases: TGTGCCAGCAGCGTGGGGGGCTCCGGGGAGCTGTTTTTT.

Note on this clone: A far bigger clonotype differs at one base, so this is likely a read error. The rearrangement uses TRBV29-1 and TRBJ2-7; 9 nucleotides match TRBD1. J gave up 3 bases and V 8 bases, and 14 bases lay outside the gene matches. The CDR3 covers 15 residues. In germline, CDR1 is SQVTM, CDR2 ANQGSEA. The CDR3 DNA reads TGCAGCATTGTATACGGGGGGACAGGGATCTACGAGCAGTACTTC. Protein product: CSIVYGGTGIYEQYF.

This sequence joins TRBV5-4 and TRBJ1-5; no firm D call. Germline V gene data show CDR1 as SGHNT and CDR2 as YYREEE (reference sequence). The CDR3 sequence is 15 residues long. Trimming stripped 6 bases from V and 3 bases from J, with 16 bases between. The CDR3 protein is CASTPDPSPNQPQHF. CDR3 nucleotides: TGTGCCAGCACCCCCGACCCGTCTCCCAATCAGCCCCAGCATTTT.

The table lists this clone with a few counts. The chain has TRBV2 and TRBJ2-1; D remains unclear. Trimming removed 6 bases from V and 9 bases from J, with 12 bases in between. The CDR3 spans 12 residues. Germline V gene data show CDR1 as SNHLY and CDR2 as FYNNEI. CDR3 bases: TGTGCCAGCAGACGCGTTTTGGGTGAGCAGTTCTTC. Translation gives CASRRVLGEQFF.

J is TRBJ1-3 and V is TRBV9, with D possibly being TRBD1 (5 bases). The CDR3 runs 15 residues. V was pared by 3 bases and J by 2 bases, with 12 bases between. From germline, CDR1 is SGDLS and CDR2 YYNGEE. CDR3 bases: TGTGCCAGCAGCGCCCCCGGGACGGCTGGAAACACCATATATTTT. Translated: CASSAPGTAGNTIYF.

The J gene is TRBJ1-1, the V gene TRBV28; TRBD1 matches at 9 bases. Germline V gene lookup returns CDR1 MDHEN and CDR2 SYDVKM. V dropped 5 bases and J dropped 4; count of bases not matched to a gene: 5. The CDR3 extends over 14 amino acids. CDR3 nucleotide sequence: TGTGCCAGCAGTGCCCAGACAGGGGGCACTGAAGCTTTCTTT. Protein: CASSAQTGGTEAFF.

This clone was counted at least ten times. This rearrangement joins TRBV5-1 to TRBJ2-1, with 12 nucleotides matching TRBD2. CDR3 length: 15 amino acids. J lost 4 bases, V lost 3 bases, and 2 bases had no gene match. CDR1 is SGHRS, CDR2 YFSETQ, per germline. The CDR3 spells CASSSGLAGYNEQFF. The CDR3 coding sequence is TGCGCCAGCAGCTCTGGACTAGCGGGATACAATGAGCAGTTCTTC.

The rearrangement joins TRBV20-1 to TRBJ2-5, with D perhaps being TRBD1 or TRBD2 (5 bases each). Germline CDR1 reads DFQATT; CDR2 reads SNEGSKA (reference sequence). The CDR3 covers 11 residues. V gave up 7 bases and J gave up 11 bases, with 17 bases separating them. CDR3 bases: TGCAGTGTTGGGACCCCCCTAGAGCAGTACTTC. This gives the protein CSVGTPLEQYF.

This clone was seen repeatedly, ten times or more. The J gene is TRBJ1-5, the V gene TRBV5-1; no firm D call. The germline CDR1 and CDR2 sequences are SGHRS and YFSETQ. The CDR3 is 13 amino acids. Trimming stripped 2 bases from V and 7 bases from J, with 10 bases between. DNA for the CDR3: TGCGCCAGCAGCTTCGGGGTTGACCAGCCCCAGCATTTT. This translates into CASSFGVDQPQHF.

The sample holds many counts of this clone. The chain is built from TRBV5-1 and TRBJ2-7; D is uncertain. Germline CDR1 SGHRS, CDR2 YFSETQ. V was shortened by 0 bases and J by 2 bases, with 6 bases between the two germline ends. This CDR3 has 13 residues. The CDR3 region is CASSLEGTYEQYF. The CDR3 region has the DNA TGCGCCAGCAGCTTGGAAGGGACCTACGAGCAGTACTTC.

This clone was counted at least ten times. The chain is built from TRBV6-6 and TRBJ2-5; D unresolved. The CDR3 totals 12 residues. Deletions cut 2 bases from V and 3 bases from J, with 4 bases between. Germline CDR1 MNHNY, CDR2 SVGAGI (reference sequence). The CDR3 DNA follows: TGTGCCAGCAGTTACGGGGAAGAGACCCAGTACTTC. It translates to CASSYGEETQYF.

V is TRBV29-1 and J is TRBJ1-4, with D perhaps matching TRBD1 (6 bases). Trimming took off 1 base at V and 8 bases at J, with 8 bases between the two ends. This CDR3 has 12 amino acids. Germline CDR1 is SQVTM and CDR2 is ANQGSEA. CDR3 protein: CSVEAGDEKLFF. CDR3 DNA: TGCAGCGTTGAAGCAGGGGACGAAAAACTGTTTTTT. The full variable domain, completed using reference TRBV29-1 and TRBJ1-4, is SAVISQKPSRDICQRGTSLTIQCQVDSQVTMMFWYRQQPGQSLTLIATANQGSEATYESGFVIDKFPISRPNLTFSTLTVSNMSPEDSSIYLCSVEAGDEKLFFGSGTQLSVL.

This CDR3 is CASSMAGAGEQYF. In nucleotides, the CDR3 is TGTGCCAGTAGTATGGCAGGGGCAGGCGAGCAGTACTTC. The chain employs TRBV19 and TRBJ2-7, with D possibly TRBD1 on 6 matching bases. CDR1 and CDR2 (germline): LNHDA, SQIVND (reference sequence). CDR3 length equals 13 residues. V was shortened by 3 bases and J by 6 bases, with 12 bases between the two germline ends.

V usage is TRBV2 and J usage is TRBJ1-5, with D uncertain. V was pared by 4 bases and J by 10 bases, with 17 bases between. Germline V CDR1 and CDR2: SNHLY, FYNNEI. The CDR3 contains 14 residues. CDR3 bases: TGTGCCAGCAGTGCCCGTGGTCCGACGAGCCCCCAGCATTTT. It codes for CASSARGPTSPQHF.

The CDR3 nucleotides read TGTGCCAGCAGTTCCTCGGGACTAGCGGCCAACTACAATGAGCAGTTCTTC. Its protein product is CASSSSGLAANYNEQFF. This chain joins TRBV28 and TRBJ2-1; 11 nucleotides agree with TRBD2. Germline CDR1 is MDHEN and CDR2 is SYDVKM. CDR3 length: 17 residues. Trimming at V came to 4 bases and at J to 3 bases, leaving 8 bases not matched to a gene.

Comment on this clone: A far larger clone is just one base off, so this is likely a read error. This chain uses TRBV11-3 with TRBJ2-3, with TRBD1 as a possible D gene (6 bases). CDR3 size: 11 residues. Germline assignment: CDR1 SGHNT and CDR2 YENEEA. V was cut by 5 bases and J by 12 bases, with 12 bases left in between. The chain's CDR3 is CASSGQYSQYF. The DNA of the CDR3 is TGTGCCAGCAGCGGACAGTACTCCCAGTATTTT.

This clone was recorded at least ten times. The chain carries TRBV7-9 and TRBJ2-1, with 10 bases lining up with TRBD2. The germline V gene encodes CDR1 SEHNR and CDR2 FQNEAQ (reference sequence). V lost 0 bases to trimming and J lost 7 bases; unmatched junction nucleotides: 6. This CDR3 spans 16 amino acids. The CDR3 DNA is TGTGCCAGCAGCTTAGCTCTAGCGGGAGCTGAAAATGAGCAGTTCTTC. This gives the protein CASSLALAGAENEQFF. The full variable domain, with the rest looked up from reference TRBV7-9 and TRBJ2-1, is DTGVSQNPRHKITKRGQNVTFRCDPISEHNRLYWYRQTLGQGPEFLTYFQNEAQLEKSRLLSDRFSAERPKGSFSTLEIQRTEQGDSAMYLCASSLALAGAENEQFFGPGTRLTVL.

The CDR3 DNA reads as TGTGCCAGCAGCGTAGCGATCAGCGGCTCCTACGAGCAGTACTTC. Protein sequence: CASSVAISGSYEQYF. The chain recombines TRBV9 with TRBJ2-7, with D tentatively TRBD2 (5 bases). The germline CDR1 and CDR2 sequences are SGDLS and YYNGEE. Trimming cost V 0 bases and J 0 bases, with 10 bases left between them. The CDR3 spans 15 residues. Filled out from reference TRBV9 and TRBJ2-7, the complete variable domain reads DSGVTQTPKHLITATGQRVTLRCSPRSGDLSVYWYQQSLDQGLQFLIQYYNGEERAKGNILERFSAQQFPDLHSELNLSSLELGDSALYFCASSVAISGSYEQYFGPGTRLTVT.

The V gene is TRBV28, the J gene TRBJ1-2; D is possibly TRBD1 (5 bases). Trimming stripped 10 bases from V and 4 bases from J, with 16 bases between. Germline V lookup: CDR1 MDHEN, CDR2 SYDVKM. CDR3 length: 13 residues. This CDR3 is CAINDQGTYGYTF. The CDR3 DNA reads TGTGCCATCAACGACCAGGGTACCTATGGCTACACCTTC.

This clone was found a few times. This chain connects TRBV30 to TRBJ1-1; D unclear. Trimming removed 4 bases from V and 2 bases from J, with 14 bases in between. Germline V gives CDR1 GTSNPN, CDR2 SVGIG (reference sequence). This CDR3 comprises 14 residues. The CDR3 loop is CAWTLNIANTEAFF. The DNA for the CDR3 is TGTGCCTGGACCCTTAACATAGCCAACACTGAAGCTTTCTTT.

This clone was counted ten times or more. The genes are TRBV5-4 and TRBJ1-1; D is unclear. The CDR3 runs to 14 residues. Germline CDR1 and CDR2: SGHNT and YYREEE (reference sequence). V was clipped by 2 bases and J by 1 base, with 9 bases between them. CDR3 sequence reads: CASSFSSPNTEAFF. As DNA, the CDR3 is TGTGCCAGCAGCTTTTCGTCCCCGAACACTGAAGCTTTCTTT.

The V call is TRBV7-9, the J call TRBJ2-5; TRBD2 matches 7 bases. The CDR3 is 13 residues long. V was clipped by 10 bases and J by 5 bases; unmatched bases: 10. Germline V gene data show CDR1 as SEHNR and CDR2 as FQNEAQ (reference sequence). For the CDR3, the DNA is TGTGCCATTGTACAGGTGGGGGGGGAGACCCAGTACTTC. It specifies CAIVQVGGETQYF.

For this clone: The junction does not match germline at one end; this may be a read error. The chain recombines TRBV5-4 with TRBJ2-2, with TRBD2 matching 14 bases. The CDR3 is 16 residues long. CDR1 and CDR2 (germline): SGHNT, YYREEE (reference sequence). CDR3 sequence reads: CTSSWGTSGRTGELFF. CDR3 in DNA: TGTACCAGCAGCTGGGGGACTAGCGGGAGAACCGGGGAGCTGTTTTTT.

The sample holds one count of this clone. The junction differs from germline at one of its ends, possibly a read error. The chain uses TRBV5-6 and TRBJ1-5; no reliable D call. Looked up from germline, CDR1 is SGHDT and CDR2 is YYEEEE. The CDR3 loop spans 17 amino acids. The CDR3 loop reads CTSSLYGERSSDQPQHF. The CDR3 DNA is TGTACCAGCAGCTTGTACGGGGAGAGGAGTAGCGATCAGCCCCAGCATTTT.

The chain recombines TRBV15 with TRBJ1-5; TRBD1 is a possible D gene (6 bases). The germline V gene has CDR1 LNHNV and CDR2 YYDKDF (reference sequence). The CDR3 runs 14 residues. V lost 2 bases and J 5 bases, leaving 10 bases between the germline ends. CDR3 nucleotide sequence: TGTGCCACCAGCAGACAGGGGCAGGATCAGCCCCAGCATTTT. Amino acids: CATSRQGQDQPQHF.